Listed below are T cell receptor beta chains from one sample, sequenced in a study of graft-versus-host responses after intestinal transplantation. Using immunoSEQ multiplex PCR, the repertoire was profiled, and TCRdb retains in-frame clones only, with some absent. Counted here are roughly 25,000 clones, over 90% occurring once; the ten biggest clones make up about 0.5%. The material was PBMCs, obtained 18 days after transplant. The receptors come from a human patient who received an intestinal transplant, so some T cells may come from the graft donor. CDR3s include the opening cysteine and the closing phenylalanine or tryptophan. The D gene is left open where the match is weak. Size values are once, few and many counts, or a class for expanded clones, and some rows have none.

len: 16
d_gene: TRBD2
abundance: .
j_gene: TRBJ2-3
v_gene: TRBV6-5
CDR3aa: CASSYLSGGSPDTQYF
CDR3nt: TGTGCCAGCAGTTACCTTAGCGGGGGGTCCCCTGATACGCAGTATTTT

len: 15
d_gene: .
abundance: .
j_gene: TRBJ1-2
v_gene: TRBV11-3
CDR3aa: CASSLGQYGDYGYTF
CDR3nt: TGTGCCAGCAGCTTAGGACAGTATGGAGACTATGGCTACACCTTC

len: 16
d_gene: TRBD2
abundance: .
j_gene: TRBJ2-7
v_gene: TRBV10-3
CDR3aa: CAISGWGGGGAHEQYF
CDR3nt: TGTGCCATCAGTGGTTGGGGAGGCGGGGGGGCCCACGAGCAGTACTTC

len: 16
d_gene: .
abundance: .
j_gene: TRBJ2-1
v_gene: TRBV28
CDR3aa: CASLGPGGPKDNEQFF
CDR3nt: TGTGCCAGCCTGGGACCCGGGGGGCCCAAGGACAATGAGCAGTTCTTC

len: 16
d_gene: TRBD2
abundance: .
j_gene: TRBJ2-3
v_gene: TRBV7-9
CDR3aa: CASSLMSGGARDTQYF
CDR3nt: TGTGCCAGCAGCCTCATGAGCGGGGGGGCTAGAGATACGCAGTATTTT

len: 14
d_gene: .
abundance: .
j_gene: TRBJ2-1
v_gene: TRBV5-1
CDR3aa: CASSSHDSYNEQFF
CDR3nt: TGCGCCAGCAGCTCACACGACAGCTACAATGAGCAGTTCTTC

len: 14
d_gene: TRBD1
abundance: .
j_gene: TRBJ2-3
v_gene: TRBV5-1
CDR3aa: CASSRDRATDTQYF
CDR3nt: TGCGCCAGCAGCCGGGACAGGGCGACAGATACGCAGTATTTT

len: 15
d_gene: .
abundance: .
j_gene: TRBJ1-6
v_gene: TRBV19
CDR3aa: CASSPGNRNNSPLHF
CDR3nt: TGTGCCAGTAGCCCAGGGAATAGAAATAATTCACCCCTCCACTTT

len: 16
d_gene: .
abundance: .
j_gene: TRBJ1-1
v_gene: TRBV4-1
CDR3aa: CASSQDGTGVNTEAFF
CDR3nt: TGCGCCAGCAGCCAAGATGGTACGGGGGTGAACACTGAAGCTTTCTTT

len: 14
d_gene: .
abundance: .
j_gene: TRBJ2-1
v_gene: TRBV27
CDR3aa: CASSLRDGYNEQFF
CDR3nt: TGTGCCAGCAGTTTACGGGACGGCTACAATGAGCAGTTCTTC

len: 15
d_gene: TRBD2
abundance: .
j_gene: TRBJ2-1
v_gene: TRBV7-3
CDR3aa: CASSPLAGPYNEQFF
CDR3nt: TGTGCCAGCAGTCCCCTAGCGGGGCCTTACAATGAGCAGTTCTTC

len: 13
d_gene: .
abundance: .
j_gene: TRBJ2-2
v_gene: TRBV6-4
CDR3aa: CASSDRDTGELFF
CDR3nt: TGTGCCAGCAGTGACAGGGACACCGGGGAGCTGTTTTTT

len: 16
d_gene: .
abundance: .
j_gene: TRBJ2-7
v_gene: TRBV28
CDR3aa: CASSLSQIRWSYEQYF
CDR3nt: TGTGCCAGCAGTTTATCACAAATACGTTGGTCCTACGAGCAGTACTTC

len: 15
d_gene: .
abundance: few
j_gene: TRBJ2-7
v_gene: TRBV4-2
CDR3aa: CASSQPGTRICEQYF
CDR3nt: TGTGCCAGCAGCCAACCCGGGACCAGGATCTGCGAGCAGTACTTC

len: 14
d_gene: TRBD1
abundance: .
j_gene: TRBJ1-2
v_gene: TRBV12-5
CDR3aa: CASGPGQAFYGYTF
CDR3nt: TGTGCTAGTGGTCCGGGACAGGCCTTCTATGGCTACACCTTC

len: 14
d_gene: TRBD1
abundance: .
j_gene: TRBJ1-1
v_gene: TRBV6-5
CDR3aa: CASSSTGMNTEAFF
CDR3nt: TGTGCCAGCAGTTCGACAGGGATGAACACTGAAGCTTTCTTT

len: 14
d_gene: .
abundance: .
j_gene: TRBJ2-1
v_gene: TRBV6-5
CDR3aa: CASREGSSYNEQFF
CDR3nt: TGTGCCAGCAGGGAGGGAAGCTCCTACAATGAGCAGTTCTTC

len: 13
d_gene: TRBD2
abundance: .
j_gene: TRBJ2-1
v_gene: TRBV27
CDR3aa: CASSFSGAIEQFF
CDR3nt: TGTGCCAGCAGTTTTAGCGGGGCAATTGAGCAGTTCTTC

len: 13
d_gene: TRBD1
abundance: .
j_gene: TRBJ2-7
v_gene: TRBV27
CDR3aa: CASGLRQGQEQYF
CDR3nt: TGTGCCAGCGGCCTCCGACAGGGCCAAGAGCAGTACTTC

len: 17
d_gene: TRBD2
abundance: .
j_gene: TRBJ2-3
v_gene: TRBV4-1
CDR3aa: CASSHIAGGPETDTQYF
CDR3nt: TGCGCCAGCAGCCACATAGCGGGGGGGCCCGAAACAGATACGCAGTATTTT

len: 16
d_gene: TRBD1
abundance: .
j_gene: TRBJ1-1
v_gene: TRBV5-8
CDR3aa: CASSLGRDSMNTEAFF
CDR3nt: TGTGCCAGCAGCTTGGGACGGGACAGTATGAACACTGAAGCTTTCTTT

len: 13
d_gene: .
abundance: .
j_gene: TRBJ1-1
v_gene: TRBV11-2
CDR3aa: CASSFWKNTEAFF
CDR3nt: TGTGCCAGCAGCTTCTGGAAGAACACTGAAGCTTTCTTT

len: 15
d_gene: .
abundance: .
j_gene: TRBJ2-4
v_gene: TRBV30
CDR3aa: CAGEEGALTKNIQYF
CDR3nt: TGTGCCGGAGAGGAGGGGGCTTTAACCAAAAACATTCAGTACTTC

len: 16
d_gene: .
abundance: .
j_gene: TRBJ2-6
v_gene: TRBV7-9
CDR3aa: CASSSTGEDGANVLTF
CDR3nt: TGTGCCAGCAGCTCAACCGGGGAGGATGGGGCCAACGTCCTGACTTTC

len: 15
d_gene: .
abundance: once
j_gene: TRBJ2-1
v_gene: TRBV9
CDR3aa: CASSVAGVSYNEQFF
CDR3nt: TGTGCCAGCAGCGTAGCGGGGGTCTCCTACAATGAGCAGTTCTTC

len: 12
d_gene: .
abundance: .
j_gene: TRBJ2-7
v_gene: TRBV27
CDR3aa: CASSLAGREQYF
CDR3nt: TGTGCCAGCAGTTTGGCAGGACGAGAACAGTACTTC

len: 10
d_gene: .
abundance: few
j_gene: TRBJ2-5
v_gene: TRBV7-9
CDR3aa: CASSRGDLYF
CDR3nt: TGTGCCAGTTCTCGAGGGGACCTGTACTTC

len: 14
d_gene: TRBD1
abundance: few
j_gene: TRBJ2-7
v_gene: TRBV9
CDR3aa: CASSGGTGRYEQYF
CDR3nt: TGTGCCAGCAGCGGAGGGACAGGGCGCTACGAGCAGTACTTC

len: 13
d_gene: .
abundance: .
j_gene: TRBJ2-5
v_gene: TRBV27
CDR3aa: CASSFRSEETQYF
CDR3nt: TGTGCCAGCAGCTTCAGGAGCGAAGAGACCCAGTACTTC